The next 28 T cell receptor beta chains were all read from a single sample in a study of molecular identifiers for immune sequencing clone quantification. TCRdb itself ran the PCR reads through MiXCR, one entry per CDR3 protein. The sample includes 600,000 to 650,000 distinct CDR3 sequences, less than 20% of them seen just once. The sample was naive CD8+ T cells from blood, with Jurkat cell RNA spiked in. Subset described: FACS-sorted CD8+CD4-CCR7+CD45RA+ naive T cells. Receptors were obtained from a human donor in good health. Some libraries in this study had Jurkat cell RNA spiked in.

This clonotype was counted many times. The chain recombines TRBV29-1 with TRBJ1-2; D uncertain. From germline, CDR1 is SQVTM and CDR2 ANQGSEA. The V gene lost 1 base and the J gene lost 4 bases, with 7 bases spanning the gap. The CDR3 spans 12 residues. CDR3 in DNA: TGCAGCGTTGAAGGGACCACCTATGGCTACACCTTC. Translated, it gives CSVEGTTYGYTF.

There are many counts of this clonotype. The V and J genes are TRBV30 and TRBJ2-7; D perhaps matches TRBD1 (5 bases). Trimming cost V 0 bases and J 2 bases, with 8 bases left between them. From germline, CDR1 is GTSNPN and CDR2 SVGIG (reference sequence). CDR3 length equals 13 residues. CDR3 coding DNA: TGTGCCTGGAGTGTTGGACAAACCTACGAGCAGTACTTC. It codes for CAWSVGQTYEQYF.

Many counts were recorded for this clonotype. The V and J genes are TRBV7-9 and TRBJ2-1; 8 positions agree with TRBD2. CDR1 and CDR2 (germline): SEHNR, FQNEAQ (reference sequence). CDR3 length: 13 residues. V lost 10 bases, J lost 6 bases, and 8 bases stayed unmatched. CDR3 amino acids: CATGSGTSNEQFF. In nucleotides, the CDR3 is TGTGCCACCGGTTCCGGGACTAGCAATGAGCAGTTCTTC. Using reference TRBV7-9 and TRBJ2-1 for the parts outside the CDR3, the full variable domain is DTGVSQNPRHKITKRGQNVTFRCDPISEHNRLYWYRQTLGQGPEFLTYFQNEAQLEKSRLLSDRFSAERPKGSFSTLEIQRTEQGDSAMYLCATGSGTSNEQFFGPGTRLTVL.

There are many counts of this clonotype. The CDR3 reads CASSVETDSMNTEAFF. CDR3 DNA sequence: TGTGCCAGCAGCGTAGAGACAGACTCCATGAACACTGAAGCTTTCTTT. V and J are TRBV9 and TRBJ1-1; tentatively, D is TRBD1 (5 bases). Germline V gene lookup returns CDR1 SGDLS and CDR2 YYNGEE. V was pared by 0 bases and J by 0 bases, with 12 bases between. There are 16 residues in the CDR3.

This clonotype was seen many times. The chain links TRBV12-5 to TRBJ2-5; 14 bases are shared with TRBD2. The CDR3 spans 18 residues. Germline V gives CDR1 LGHNT, CDR2 FRNRAP. V dropped 6 bases and J dropped 3; count of bases not matched to a gene: 12. The CDR3 loop reads CASGWGLAGANIKETQYF. The CDR3 nucleotides read TGTGCTAGTGGCTGGGGACTAGCGGGGGCGAATATAAAAGAGACCCAGTACTTC.

This clonotype has ten or more counts. The chain links TRBV7-6 to TRBJ1-6, with D tentatively TRBD1 (6 bases). V was shortened by 5 bases and J by 4 bases, with 9 bases between the two germline ends. This CDR3 comprises 14 residues. CDR1 and CDR2 from the germline V gene are SGHVS and FNYEAQ. The CDR3 sequence is CASSHGQYNSPLHF. CDR3 nucleotides: TGTGCCAGCAGCCATGGACAGTATAATTCACCCCTCCACTTT.

Points on this clonotype: This may come from a read error, since a much larger clone is one base off. The chain has TRBV7-9 and TRBJ1-3; D is ambiguous. This CDR3 region has 17 residues. Germline V lookup: CDR1 SEHNR, CDR2 FQNEAQ (reference sequence). V was trimmed by 4 bases and J by 0 bases, leaving 16 bases between them. CDR3 sequence reads: CASSSWLVTGSGNTIYF. The CDR3 coding sequence is TGTGCCAGCAGCTCATGGCTCGTCACGGGCTCTGGAAACACCATATATTTT.

Remarks on this clonotype: A much larger clone lies one base from this, so it may be a read error. V and J are TRBV6-5 and TRBJ1-5; TRBD1 matches at 9 bases. Germline V gives CDR1 MNHEY, CDR2 SVGAGI. The CDR3 runs 15 residues. CDR3 DNA sequence: TGTGCCGGCAGGCGGGGGACAGGGAGCAATCAGCCCCAGCATTTT. Residues: CAGRRGTGSNQPQHF.

This clonotype was recorded many times. The chain recombines TRBV25-1 with TRBJ1-2; 7 positions agree with TRBD1. The V and J ends lost 8 bases and 2 bases, in that order; junction bases with no gene match: 5. Per the germline V gene, CDR1 is MGHDK and CDR2 is SYGVNS. The CDR3 consists of 13 residues. The CDR3: CASQGVANYGYTF. The CDR3 nucleotides are TGTGCCAGCCAGGGGGTTGCGAACTATGGCTACACCTTC.

V is TRBV20-1 and J is TRBJ2-1, with 8 positions matching TRBD2. With V trimmed by 6 bases and J by 7 bases, 8 bases remained unmatched. This CDR3 is 13 amino acids long. In germline, CDR1 is DFQATT, CDR2 SNEGSKA (reference sequence). CDR3 coding DNA: TGCAGTGCAACCGGGAGGGCCAGAAATGAGCAGTTCTTC. It encodes CSATGRARNEQFF.

This clonotype was seen at least ten times. The V gene is TRBV29-1, the J gene TRBJ1-1, with 10 bases that match TRBD1. CDR3 size: 14 residues. The V gene's germline CDR1 is SQVTM and CDR2 ANQGSEA. The V and J ends lost 6 bases and 7 bases, in that order; junction bases with no gene match: 11. CDR3 in DNA: TGCAGCGTCCGACAGGGGGCACAGAGCGGTGAAGCTTTCTTT. It yields the protein CSVRQGAQSGEAFF.

This clonotype was recorded at least ten times. This sequence joins TRBV27 and TRBJ2-2; D possibly uses TRBD1 or TRBD2 (5 bases each). The CDR3 loop spans 16 amino acids. Germline CDR1 is MNHEY and CDR2 is SMNVEV (reference sequence). V was shortened by 2 bases and J by 6 bases, with 16 bases between the two germline ends. CDR3 amino acids: CASSLMTSQGPGELFF. The DNA for the CDR3 is TGTGCCAGCAGTTTAATGACGAGTCAGGGACCCGGGGAGCTGTTTTTT.

This clonotype has a handful of counts. The chain joins TRBV9 to TRBJ2-3; 8 bases are shared with TRBD2. V gave up 4 bases and J gave up 4 bases; unmatched junction bases: 11. Germline loops: CDR1 SGDLS, CDR2 YYNGEE. The CDR3 is made up of 16 amino acids. CDR3 sequence reads: CASSPHSGRGADTQYF. In DNA, the CDR3 is TGTGCCAGCAGCCCCCACAGCGGGAGAGGCGCAGATACGCAGTATTTT.

There are many counts of this clonotype. This chain joins TRBV4-1 and TRBJ2-3; 10 bases align to TRBD2. Germline loops: CDR1 MGHRA, CDR2 YSYEKL. J lost 5 bases, V lost 4 bases, and 6 bases had no gene match. The CDR3 has 15 residues. CDR3 amino acids: CASSRSGGAGDTQYF. The CDR3 DNA reads as TGCGCCAGCAGCCGAAGCGGGGGGGCCGGAGATACGCAGTATTTT.

A remark on this clonotype: Mismatch with germline at one junction end may stem from a read error. V is TRBV12-3 or TRBV12-4 and J is TRBJ2-7; D perhaps matches TRBD1 (6 bases). This CDR3 is 15 amino acids long. The CDR3 loop reads CASSLWTANSYERCF. The CDR3 nucleotides are TGTGCCAGCAGTTTATGGACAGCTAACTCCTACGAGCGGTGCTTC.

As for this clonotype: This may come from a read error, since a much larger clone is one base off. The rearrangement joins TRBV11-2 to TRBJ1-4, with no clear D. CDR3 length: 12 amino acids. Looked up from germline, CDR1 is SGHAT and CDR2 is FQNNGV. CDR3 sequence: CASSGEDEKPFF. Written as DNA, the CDR3 is TGTGCCAGCAGCGGAGAGGATGAAAAACCGTTTTTT.

In its sample, this clonotype was seen many times. The chain is built from TRBV2 and TRBJ1-5; D unclear. The CDR3 is 14 residues long. Germline V lookup: CDR1 SNHLY, CDR2 FYNNEI. Trimming took off 2 bases at V and 3 bases at J, with 8 bases between the two ends. The CDR3 DNA is TGTGCCAGCAGTGAAACGGGTTCCAATCAGCCCCAGCATTTT. The encoded protein is CASSETGSNQPQHF.

This clonotype showed up many times. The chain has TRBV4-1 and TRBJ1-1; TRBD1 might be the D (5 bases). The V gene lost 4 bases and the J gene lost 7 bases, with 16 bases spanning the gap. Germline CDR1 and CDR2: MGHRA and YSYEKL. This CDR3 spans 14 amino acids. CDR3 DNA: TGCGCCAGCAGCCGACCCGCCGGCAGGGATGAAGCTTTCTTT. It is translated as CASSRPAGRDEAFF.

This clonotype showed up many times. This chain links TRBV4-3 with TRBJ2-3, with TRBD2 matching over 7 bases. Germline V gene data show CDR1 as LGHNA and CDR2 as YSLEER. The CDR3 length is 17 residues. J was trimmed by 1 base and V by 3 bases; bases with no gene match: 10. The CDR3 nucleotides read TGCGCCAGCAGCCAGGCAGGGAGGGGATCTCGCACAGATACGCAGTATTTT. It codes for CASSQAGRGSRTDTQYF.

The V gene is TRBV5-3, the J gene TRBJ1-1; D is unclear. TRBV5-3 has ORF status, its function being uncertain. The CDR3 totals 13 residues. V was trimmed by 8 bases and J by 2 bases, leaving 13 bases between them. The chain's CDR3 is CASDGGHNTEAFF. In nucleotides, the CDR3 is TGTGCCAGTGACGGTGGGCACAACACTGAAGCTTTCTTT.

This clonotype was recorded a few times. This rearrangement joins TRBV27 to TRBJ1-1, with D uncertain. CDR1 MNHEY and CDR2 SMNVEV come from the germline V gene (reference sequence). The CDR3 has 13 residues. The V and J ends lost 0 bases and 4 bases respectively, with 6 bases between them. This CDR3 is CASSLSKFTEAFF. The CDR3, as DNA: TGTGCCAGCAGTTTATCGAAATTCACTGAAGCTTTCTTT.

This clonotype was counted many times. This chain uses TRBV29-1 with TRBJ2-3, with TRBD2 identical over 10 bases. Germline assignment: CDR1 SQVTM and CDR2 ANQGSEA. This CDR3 contains 16 residues. Trimming cost V 1 base and J 2 bases; bases outside gene matches: 6. The CDR3 sequence: CSVEGPSGSVTDTQYF. DNA of the CDR3: TGCAGCGTTGAAGGTCCTAGCGGGAGCGTCACAGATACGCAGTATTTT.

V usage is TRBV12-3 or TRBV12-4 and J usage is TRBJ2-2; 7 nucleotides match TRBD1. V lost 1 base to trimming and J lost 6 bases; unmatched junction nucleotides: 8. This CDR3 region has 16 residues. CDR3 residues: CASSLGADRIAGELFF. The CDR3 DNA follows: TGTGCCAGCAGTTTAGGTGCGGACAGGATCGCCGGGGAGCTGTTTTTT.

This clonotype was found many times. The chain is built from TRBV6-6 and TRBJ1-5; the match to TRBD1 covers 8 bases. From germline, CDR1 is MNHNY and CDR2 SVGAGI (reference sequence). The CDR3 totals 17 residues. Trimming removed 2 bases from V and 5 bases from J; junction bases left unmatched: 11. This CDR3 is CASSYPTGALGDQPQHF. The CDR3 region has the DNA TGTGCCAGCAGTTACCCGACAGGGGCCCTTGGGGATCAGCCCCAGCATTTT.

This clonotype was counted ten times or more. V usage is TRBV5-1 and J usage is TRBJ2-3; TRBD2 matches 13 bases. The CDR3 is 21 residues long. The V gene end was trimmed by 0 bases and the J gene end by 2 bases; junction bases not matched to a gene: 15. Germline-derived CDR1 and CDR2 are SGHRS and YFSETQ. CDR3 bases: TGCGCCAGCAGCTTGGCTTCGAGGGACAGGGGACTAGCGGGGTACACAGATACGCAGTATTTT. Translation: CASSLASRDRGLAGYTDTQYF.

This clonotype was seen many times. The J gene is TRBJ1-1, the V gene TRBV2, with D perhaps TRBD1 (6 bases). Germline values: CDR1 SNHLY, CDR2 FYNNEI. CDR3 size: 14 residues. V gave up 4 bases and J gave up 7 bases, with 16 bases separating them. This CDR3 is CASSGDQQGNEAFF. As DNA, the CDR3 is TGTGCCAGCAGTGGTGATCAACAGGGAAATGAAGCTTTCTTT.

This clonotype was observed at least ten times. The CDR3, as DNA: TGTGCCAGCAGCTCTGAGCGGACAGGGTTAGACTATAATTCACCCCTCCACTTT. Its protein is CASSSERTGLDYNSPLHF. V usage is TRBV7-8 and J usage is TRBJ1-6; TRBD1 matches at 8 bases. The CDR3 consists of 18 residues. With V trimmed by 4 bases and J by 3 bases, 11 bases remained unmatched. Germline V gene sequence: CDR1 SGHVS, CDR2 FQNEAQ.

Turning to this clonotype: A much more abundant neighbour one base away suggests this may be a read error. The rearrangement links TRBV7-9 to TRBJ1-1; 7 bases are a match to TRBD1. CDR1 SEHNR and CDR2 FQNEAQ come from the germline V gene (reference sequence). This CDR3 is 15 amino acids long. The CDR3 coding sequence is TGTGCCAGCAGCTTCTCGACAGGGATGAACGCTGAAGCTTTCTTT. It encodes CASSFSTGMNAEAFF.